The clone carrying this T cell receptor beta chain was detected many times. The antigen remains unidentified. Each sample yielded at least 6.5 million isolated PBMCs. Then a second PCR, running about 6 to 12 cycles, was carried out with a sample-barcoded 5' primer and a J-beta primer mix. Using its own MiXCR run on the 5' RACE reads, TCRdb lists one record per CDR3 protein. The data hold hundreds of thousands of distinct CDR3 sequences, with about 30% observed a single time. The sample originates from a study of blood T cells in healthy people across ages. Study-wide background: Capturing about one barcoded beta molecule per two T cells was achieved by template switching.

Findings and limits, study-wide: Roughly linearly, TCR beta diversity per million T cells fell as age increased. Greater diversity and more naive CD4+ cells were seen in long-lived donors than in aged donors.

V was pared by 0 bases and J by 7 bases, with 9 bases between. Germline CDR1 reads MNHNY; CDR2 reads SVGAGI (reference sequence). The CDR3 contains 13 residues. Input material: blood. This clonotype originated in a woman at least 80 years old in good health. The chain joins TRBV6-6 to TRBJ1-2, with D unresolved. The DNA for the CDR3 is TGTGCCAGCAGTTACTCGACCGACGGTGGCTACACCTTC. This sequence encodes CASSYSTDGGYTF.